The source of this T cell receptor beta chain is a study of identical twins. TCRdb redid the calling of the 5' RACE reads with MiXCR, one entry per CDR3 protein. Seen here are around 230,000 distinct CDR3 sequences, 6.5% to 8% observed once, and the top ten hold 13% to 15%. This clonotype was seen at least ten times. Its antigen is undetermined. The CDR3 extends over 17 amino acids. Trimming took 1 base from V and 2 from J, leaving 16 bases between them. Germline V gene sequence: CDR1 SGHVS, CDR2 FQNEAQ. Overall study results and limits: Modelling approaches yielded underestimates of out-of-frame TCR alpha sharing between monozygotic twins.

The sample was also reused in another study, on T cells expressing NK-cell markers. That publication notes: Whether expanded NKG2C-expressing T cell clones recognize HCMV is unknown.

The gene calls are TRBV7-8 and TRBJ2-3, with D maybe TRBD2 (6 bases). Specimen: CD8+ T cells sorted from blood. The clonotype was recovered from a woman between 18 and 29 years old in good health. CDR3 loop: CASSLDAFRRDTDTQYF. CDR3 coding DNA: TGTGCCAGCAGCTTAGATGCATTTAGGAGGGACACAGATACGCAGTATTTT.